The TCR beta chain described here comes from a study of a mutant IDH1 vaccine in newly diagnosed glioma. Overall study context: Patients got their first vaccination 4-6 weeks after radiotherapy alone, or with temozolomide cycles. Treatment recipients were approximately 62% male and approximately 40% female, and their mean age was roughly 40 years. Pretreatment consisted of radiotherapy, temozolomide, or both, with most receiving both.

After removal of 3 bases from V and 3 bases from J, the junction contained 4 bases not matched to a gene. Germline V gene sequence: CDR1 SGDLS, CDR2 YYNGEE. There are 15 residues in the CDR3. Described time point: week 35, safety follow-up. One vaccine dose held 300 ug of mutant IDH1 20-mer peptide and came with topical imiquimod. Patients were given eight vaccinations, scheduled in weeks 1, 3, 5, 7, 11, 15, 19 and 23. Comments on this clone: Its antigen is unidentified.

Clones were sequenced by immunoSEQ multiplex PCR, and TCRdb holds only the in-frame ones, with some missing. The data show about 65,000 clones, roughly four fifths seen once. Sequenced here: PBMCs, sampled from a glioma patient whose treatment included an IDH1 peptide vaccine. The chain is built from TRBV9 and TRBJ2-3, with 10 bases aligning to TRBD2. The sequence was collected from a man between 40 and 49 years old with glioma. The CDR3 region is CASSGAGGPTDTQYF. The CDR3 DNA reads TGTGCCAGCAGCGGAGCGGGAGGGCCAACAGATACGCAGTATTTT.